This is a list of T cell receptor beta chains from one sample in a study of blood T cell repertoires in COVID-19. The repertoire was sequenced with immunoSEQ multiplex PCR; TCRdb's copy has only in-frame clones and lacks some. This sample has approximately 290,000 clones, with 75% to 90% found just once. Material: peripheral blood. All receptors derive from a woman aged 55-69 years with acute or convalescent COVID-19. Each CDR3 is given with its conserved first and last residue. D genes are given only for firm matches. For some rows the clone size is stated as once, few or many, or as a class when expanded; others skip it.

clone_size j_call v_call d_call cdr3_aa
NA TRBJ2-7 TRBV3-1/TRBV3-2 TRBD1 CASSQVWDRAAYEQYF
NA TRBJ2-7 TRBV11-3 TRBD1 CASSRAGQGIYEQYF
NA TRBJ1-1 TRBV7-3 NA CASSPGRANTEAFF
once TRBJ1-4 TRBV19 NA CASSILRATNEKLFF
NA TRBJ1-1 TRBV30 NA CAWSEARRNTEAFF
NA TRBJ1-1 TRBV6-5 NA CASSTLTEAFF
NA TRBJ2-3 TRBV28 TRBD2 CATSSGGGGNLDTQYF
once TRBJ2-7 TRBV6-2/TRBV6-3 NA CASTPPARDEQYF
NA TRBJ2-2 TRBV5-6 TRBD1 CASSLLVTGSTGELFF
many TRBJ2-2 TRBV6-4 NA CASGSAFGTGVPRELFF
once TRBJ2-6 TRBV15 NA CATSSKTVLSGANVLTF
NA TRBJ2-5 TRBV18 NA CASSLQDSQGETQYF
NA TRBJ2-3 TRBV6-2/TRBV6-3 NA CASSHSYTQYF
NA TRBJ2-1 TRBV3-1/TRBV3-2 TRBD1 CASSLLRGGVDEQFF
NA TRBJ2-7 TRBV5-5 TRBD1 CASSLAILGQGVYEQYF
NA TRBJ2-1 TRBV7-3 TRBD2 CASSPLGTSGSRAYNEQFF
NA TRBJ2-2 TRBV7-7 TRBD1 CASSDRATGELFF
NA TRBJ1-5 TRBV11-3 NA CASSFPGDQPQHF
once TRBJ1-1 TRBV7-9 NA CASRPGTQRNTEAFF
NA TRBJ2-3 TRBV5-1 TRBD1 CASSSQGLGTTDTQYF
once TRBJ1-1 TRBV4-3 NA CASSQTRLGEGEAFF
NA TRBJ2-7 TRBV5-1 TRBD2 CASSTGTSGYEQYF
NA TRBJ1-6 TRBV3-1/TRBV3-2 NA CASSQVEVGPLHF
NA TRBJ2-5 TRBV5-6 TRBD1 CASSWTGKTQYF
NA TRBJ1-6 TRBV5-1 NA CASSPTAGDYSNSPLHF
NA TRBJ1-5 TRBV7-4 NA CASSLWGDGNQPQHF
NA TRBJ2-2 TRBV28 NA CASSPPIGGPGELFF
NA TRBJ2-1 TRBV6-2/TRBV6-3 TRBD2 CASSYYQREVDEQFF
NA TRBJ1-1 TRBV9 NA CASSVVAGNTEAFF
NA TRBJ1-6 TRBV5-1 TRBD1 CASSTGTGGGLGNSPLHF
NA TRBJ1-1 TRBV2 TRBD1 CASRFQGATEAFF
NA TRBJ1-2 TRBV28 NA CASIYSPANYGYTF
NA TRBJ2-7 TRBV3-1/TRBV3-2 TRBD2 CASSQGFTSGGTYEQYF
NA TRBJ2-1 TRBV5-4 TRBD2 CASSISSGGAYNEQFF
NA TRBJ2-5 TRBV3-1/TRBV3-2 NA CASSPIGETQYF
NA TRBJ1-4 TRBV30 NA CAWGSGLGGRVMEKLFF
NA TRBJ2-2 TRBV29-1 NA CSAGSGELFF
once TRBJ1-1 TRBV28 NA CASSPQGTPTEAFF
once TRBJ1-1 TRBV6-2/TRBV6-3 NA CASTPQGLPWDAFF
NA TRBJ2-7 TRBV4-3 TRBD1 CASSPQTRTGGYDEQYF
NA TRBJ1-3 TRBV9 NA CASSEDTGNTIYF
NA TRBJ2-5 TRBV3-1/TRBV3-2 TRBD2 CASSQGGRGRETQYF
NA TRBJ2-7 TRBV4-1 NA CASSHPGKNYEQYF
NA TRBJ1-5 TRBV24-1 TRBD1 CATSDPGTGNNQPQHF
NA TRBJ2-2 TRBV5-4 NA CASSLSPAATGELFF
NA TRBJ2-2 TRBV9 TRBD1 CASSVATGQGPGELFF
NA TRBJ2-7 TRBV27 TRBD2 CASRGPGLAGAYEQYF
NA TRBJ1-5 TRBV6-2/TRBV6-3 TRBD1 CASSYRGLEPQHF
few TRBJ2-2 TRBV7-3 NA CASSLSRDTITGELFF
NA TRBJ2-5 TRBV7-2 TRBD2 CASSSGLAGAQETQYF